Below are 15 T cell receptor beta chains sequenced from a single sample in a study of radiotherapy plus CTLA-4 blockade in lung cancer (dated by TCRdb to the late 2010s). The library relied on the immunoSEQ multiplex PCR assay. In TCRdb, the immuneACCESS table is reduced to in-frame sequences with V and J assigned. These tables do not hold every clone; where another copy was compared, an unresolved V gene accounts for under half, and the others remain unexplained. This sample gives under 95,000 clones in total; about 79% of them show up just once. The ten largest clones capture over 20% of the sample. The sequenced sample was peripheral blood, obtained from a patient treated with radiotherapy plus ipilimumab. These receptors were taken from a human donor with non-small cell lung cancer whose response to radiotherapy plus ipilimumab could not be evaluated. Some clones in this sample may be carry-over from other donors' samples.

V usage is TRBV28 and J usage is TRBJ2-5; D uncertain. The J call may be in error: the DNA end matches TRBJ2-7 better. Germline V lookup: CDR1 MDHEN, CDR2 SYDVKM. The CDR3 is 13 residues long. The CDR3 sequence: CASSWASSYEQYF. CDR3 nucleotide sequence: TGTGCCAGCAGTTGGGCCAGCTCCTACGAGCAGTACTTC.

The rearrangement links TRBV7-2 to TRBJ2-5; D gene unclear. CDR1 and CDR2 (germline): SGHTA, FQGNSA. Trimming shortened V by 0 bases and J by 5 bases, and 10 bases separated the two germline ends. There are 14 residues in the CDR3. The CDR3 loop is CASSLAKHWETQYF. DNA for the CDR3: TGTGCCAGCAGCTTAGCCAAGCATTGGGAGACCCAGTACTTC.

The rearrangement links TRBV11-3 to TRBJ2-5, with a weak D call TRBD2 (5 bases). CDR1 is SGHNT, CDR2 YENEEA, per germline. The CDR3 has 14 residues. Trimming cost V 5 bases and J 1 base, with 11 bases left between them. CDR3 in amino acids: CASSRGGSQETQYF. In DNA, the CDR3 is TGTGCCAGCAGCCGAGGAGGTTCCCAAGAGACCCAGTACTTC.

This rearrangement joins TRBV5-1 to TRBJ2-7, with D hard to call. This CDR3 spans 13 amino acids. The V end was cut by 6 bases, the J end by 9 bases, with 19 bases between. Germline V lookup: CDR1 SGHRS, CDR2 YFSETQ. The CDR3 region has the DNA TGCGCCAGCATTGAGCAGGCAGCCCAAAGGCAGTACTTC. Translation: CASIEQAAQRQYF.

The chain employs TRBV4-2 and TRBJ2-5; D unresolved. Germline V gives CDR1 LGHNA, CDR2 YNFKEQ. Trimming stripped 0 bases from V and 0 bases from J, with 5 bases between. The CDR3 runs 14 residues. The CDR3 nucleotides read TGTGCCAGCAGCCAAGAGGCCTACCAAGAGACCCAGTACTTC. Residues: CASSQEAYQETQYF.

This chain joins TRBV19 and TRBJ2-1; TRBD2 is a possible D gene (5 bases). The CDR3 has 14 amino acids. Looked up from germline, CDR1 is LNHDA and CDR2 is SQIVND (reference sequence). Trimming shortened V by 4 bases and J by 7 bases, and 14 bases separated the two germline ends. CDR3 DNA: TGTGCCAGTAGTAACGGACTCCGCGGGAATGAGCAGTTCTTC. Translation: CASSNGLRGNEQFF.

The V call is TRBV4-1, the J call TRBJ2-3, with TRBD2 identical over 10 bases. Trimming cost V 1 base and J 6 bases; bases outside gene matches: 13. CDR1 MGHRA and CDR2 YSYEKL come from the germline V gene. This CDR3 contains 18 residues. The CDR3 bases are TGCGCCAGCAGCCAAGTTCTGCCGGGACTAGCGCCTTCCGATACGCAGTATTTT. It is translated as CASSQVLPGLAPSDTQYF.

The chain joins TRBV5-8 to TRBJ2-5, with 7 bases identical to TRBD1. The J segment lost 3 bases and the V segment lost 0 bases, leaving 5 bases of the junction unmatched. Germline CDR1 SGHTS, CDR2 YDEGEE. This CDR3 spans 15 amino acids. The CDR3 here is CASSLAGQAKETQYF. For the CDR3, the DNA is TGTGCCAGCAGCTTGGCCGGACAGGCTAAAGAGACCCAGTACTTC.

The J gene is TRBJ1-2, the V gene TRBV5-4, with a tentative D call TRBD1 (5 bases). There are 14 residues in the CDR3. Germline V gives CDR1 SGHNT, CDR2 YYREEE (reference sequence). V was pared by 0 bases and J by 4 bases, with 10 bases between. CDR3 sequence: CASSLVQEIYGYTF. The CDR3 DNA reads as TGTGCCAGCAGCTTGGTACAGGAGATCTATGGCTACACCTTC.

The chain recombines TRBV4-3 with TRBJ2-5, with 8 bases matching TRBD2. The CDR3 has 15 residues. V gave up 3 bases and J gave up 4 bases; unmatched junction bases: 7. Germline-derived CDR1 and CDR2 are LGHNA and YSLEER. CDR3 residues: CASSQGVGGGETQYF. For the CDR3, the DNA is TGCGCCAGCAGCCAGGGGGTCGGGGGGGGAGAGACCCAGTACTTC.

This chain connects TRBV5-1 to TRBJ1-6, with D maybe TRBD1 (5 bases). The CDR3 totals 14 residues. Trimming removed 0 bases from V and 7 bases from J, with 8 bases in between. CDR1 is SGHRS and CDR2 is YFSETQ in the germline V gene. The CDR3 DNA reads as TGCGCCAGCAGCTTGGAGACAGCCAATTCACCCCTCCACTTT. The encoded protein is CASSLETANSPLHF.

The chain is built from TRBV2 and TRBJ1-1; D gene unclear. Germline V gene lookup returns CDR1 SNHLY and CDR2 FYNNEI. The CDR3 spans 14 residues. Trimming took off 0 bases at V and 1 base at J, with 6 bases between the two ends. This chain's CDR3 is CASSEARWNTEAFF. CDR3 in DNA: TGTGCCAGCAGTGAAGCGCGATGGAACACTGAAGCTTTCTTT.

This clone has just a few counts. The rearrangement joins TRBV10-3 to TRBJ1-4, with 10 bases identical to TRBD1. V dropped 5 bases and J dropped 8; count of bases not matched to a gene: 5. The CDR3 runs 14 residues. The germline CDR1 and CDR2 sequences are ENHRY and SYGVKD. The CDR3 sequence: CAISSTGGQEKLFF. The CDR3 DNA reads as TGTGCCATCAGTTCGACAGGGGGCCAGGAAAAACTGTTTTTT.

CDR3: CASSSPRTGYTGELFF. The CDR3, as DNA: TGTGCCAGCAGCTCCCCGCGGACAGGGTACACCGGGGAGCTGTTTTTT. The genes are TRBV7-9 and TRBJ2-2, with 8 positions matching TRBD1. Germline V CDR1 and CDR2: SEHNR, FQNEAQ (reference sequence). This CDR3 region has 16 residues. J lost 3 bases, V lost 4 bases, and 7 bases had no gene match. Combining the CDR3 with reference TRBV7-9 and TRBJ2-2 gives the whole variable domain DTGVSQNPRHKITKRGQNVTFRCDPISEHNRLYWYRQTLGQGPEFLTYFQNEAQLEKSRLLSDRFSAERPKGSFSTLEIQRTEQGDSAMYLCASSSPRTGYTGELFFGEGSRLTVL.

The chain couples TRBV28 to TRBJ1-2; 9 nucleotides match TRBD1. The CDR3 extends over 15 amino acids. Trimming at V came to 4 bases and at J to 3 bases, leaving 6 bases not matched to a gene. Germline CDR1 reads MDHEN; CDR2 reads SYDVKM. DNA for the CDR3: TGTGCCAGCAGTTGGGACAGGGCAAACTACTATGGCTACACCTTC. Its protein product is CASSWDRANYYGYTF.